The 13 T cell receptor beta chains in this list originate from one sample, sequenced in a study of T-cell reconstitution after alpha-beta-depleted transplantation in children. It was with unique molecular identifiers that the TCRbeta library was prepared. TCRdb ran MiXCR on the PCR reads and lists one entry per CDR3 protein. The sample gives fewer than 1 million distinct CDR3 sequences, roughly 15% of which show up once; about 5% is in the top ten. The input for sequencing was PBMCs, mostly from graft donor cells, taken 360 days after TCRalphabeta/CD19-depleted stem cell transplant. The receptors originated from a male patient aged 5 to 17 who had a stem cell transplant for acute lymphoblastic leukemia, so the T cells may come from the graft donor.

The rearrangement links TRBV19 to TRBJ1-1, with TRBD1 as a possible D gene (5 bases). The CDR3 length is 13 residues. The V gene lost 3 bases and the J gene lost 7 bases, with 12 bases spanning the gap. CDR1 is LNHDA and CDR2 is SQIVND in the germline V gene (reference sequence). In DNA form, the CDR3 reads TGTGCCAGTAGTATTGCGGGGGATGGTGAAGCTTTCTTT. It yields the protein CASSIAGDGEAFF.

This chain uses TRBV6-5 with TRBJ1-2; D is ambiguous. The germline V gene encodes CDR1 MNHEY and CDR2 SVGAGI. Trimming took off 2 bases at V and 5 bases at J, with 12 bases between the two ends. This CDR3 spans 14 amino acids. The CDR3 reads CASSYPGDRYGYTF. In DNA form, the CDR3 reads TGTGCCAGCAGTTACCCCGGTGATCGTTATGGCTACACCTTC.

The V call is TRBV14, the J call TRBJ2-5, with 10 bases lining up with TRBD2. V lost 0 bases and J lost 1; bases outside the gene matches: 11. CDR1 and CDR2 from the germline V gene are SGHDN and FVKESK. This CDR3 has 19 residues. CDR3 residues: CASSQDLSSGRSTQETQYF. The CDR3 nucleotides read TGTGCCAGCAGCCAAGATCTGTCTAGCGGGAGATCCACCCAAGAGACCCAGTACTTC.

The rearrangement joins TRBV11-1 to TRBJ2-7; 10 bases line up with TRBD2. CDR1 is SGHAT, CDR2 FQDESV, per germline (reference sequence). V shed 1 base, J shed 2 bases, and the junction held 2 bases outside the gene matches. This CDR3 has 15 residues. The CDR3 DNA is TGTGCCAGCAGCTTAGAAAGCGGGAGGGCCTACGAGCAGTACTTC. This gives the protein CASSLESGRAYEQYF. Filled out from reference TRBV11-1 and TRBJ2-7, the complete variable domain reads EAEVAQSPRYKITEKSQAVAFWCDPISGHATLYWYRQILGQGPELLVQFQDESVVDDSQLPKDRFSAERLKGVDSTLKIQPAELGDSAMYLCASSLESGRAYEQYFGPGTRLTVT.

The V call is TRBV29-1, the J call TRBJ1-4; the D gene is possibly TRBD1 (6 bases). Per the germline V gene, CDR1 is SQVTM and CDR2 is ANQGSEA. The CDR3 runs 12 residues. Between the trimmed V and J ends, which lost 7 bases and 0 bases, there was a span of 6 bases. CDR3 region: CSGTATNEKLFF. CDR3 DNA: TGCAGCGGGACAGCAACTAATGAAAAACTGTTTTTT. Supplemented by reference TRBV29-1 and TRBJ1-4, the full variable domain reads SAVISQKPSRDICQRGTSLTIQCQVDSQVTMMFWYRQQPGQSLTLIATANQGSEATYESGFVIDKFPISRPNLTFSTLTVSNMSPEDSSIYLCSGTATNEKLFFGSGTQLSVL.

This clonotype was picked up many times. V usage is TRBV18 and J usage is TRBJ2-3; D gene ambiguous. Germline loops: CDR1 KGHSH, CDR2 LQKENI. Trimming pared 0 bases from V and 2 bases from J, leaving 3 bases between. CDR3 size: 13 residues. CDR3: CASSPPNTDTQYF. In DNA, the CDR3 is TGTGCCAGCTCACCACCTAACACAGATACGCAGTATTTT.

The chain has TRBV5-1 and TRBJ2-1; 11 bases line up with TRBD2. The CDR3 spans 15 residues. Germline V gives CDR1 SGHRS, CDR2 YFSETQ. V dropped 4 bases and J dropped 5; count of bases not matched to a gene: 5. Written as DNA, the CDR3 is TGCGCCAGCAGCGGTAGCGGGAGGGCCGACAATGAGCAGTTCTTC. As protein: CASSGSGRADNEQFF. The whole variable domain, remainder taken from reference TRBV5-1 and TRBJ2-1, is KAGVTQTPRYLIKTRGQQVTLSCSPISGHRSVSWYQQTPGQGLQFLFEYFSETQRNKGNFPGRFSGRQFSNSRSEMNVSTLELGDSALYLCASSGSGRADNEQFFGPGTRLTVL.

This chain connects TRBV9 to TRBJ2-1, with D unresolved. This CDR3 is built from 16 residues. V lost 4 bases, J lost 4 bases, and 18 bases lay in between. Germline values: CDR1 SGDLS, CDR2 YYNGEE. This CDR3 is CASSPRAGAPYNEQFF. The CDR3, as DNA: TGTGCCAGCAGCCCTCGGGCCGGAGCCCCTTACAATGAGCAGTTCTTC.

This rearrangement joins TRBV12-3 or TRBV12-4 to TRBJ2-6, with D uncertain. V lost 7 bases and J 0 bases, leaving 22 bases between the germline ends. This CDR3 contains 19 residues. The DNA for the CDR3 is TGTGCCAGCACCCTTGGGCCATATAGGTACAGCTCTGGGGCCAACGTCCTGACTTTC. It is translated as CASTLGPYRYSSGANVLTF.

This clonotype was detected only a few times. This chain links TRBV3-1 with TRBJ2-5; 8 nucleotides align to TRBD1. Germline CDR1 reads LGHDT; CDR2 reads YNNKEL (reference sequence). The CDR3 sequence is 14 residues long. Trimming at V came to 6 bases and at J to 2 bases, leaving 5 bases not matched to a gene. CDR3 amino acids: CASRSGTGQETQYF. As DNA, the CDR3 is TGTGCCAGCAGGTCAGGGACAGGACAAGAGACCCAGTACTTC.

This sequence joins TRBV19 and TRBJ2-5, with D tentatively TRBD1 (6 bases). Trimming took 3 bases from V and 5 from J, leaving 13 bases between them. Germline V CDR1 and CDR2: LNHDA, SQIVND (reference sequence). CDR3 length: 14 residues. The CDR3 DNA is TGTGCCAGTAGTATTCAGGGGTGGAGGGAGACCCAGTACTTC. Translation: CASSIQGWRETQYF. The full variable domain, rest sourced from reference TRBV19 and TRBJ2-5, is DGGITQSPKYLFRKEGQNVTLSCEQNLNHDAMYWYRQDPGQGLRLIYYSQIVNDFQKGDIAEGYSVSREKKESFPLTVTSAQKNPTAFYLCASSIQGWRETQYFGPGTRLLVL.

This clonotype was seen only a few times. The chain carries TRBV20-1 and TRBJ2-5, with D possibly being TRBD2 (6 bases). This CDR3 comprises 12 residues. Germline V lookup: CDR1 DFQATT, CDR2 SNEGSKA (reference sequence). The CDR3 DNA follows: TGCAGCCTCACCCGGGAGACTGAGACCCAGTACTTC. Protein product: CSLTRETETQYF.

The V call is TRBV7-2, the J call TRBJ2-1; 8 bases agree with TRBD2. Losses at the gene ends were 2 bases for V and 0 bases for J; bases not matched to a gene: 3. Germline V CDR1 and CDR2: SGHTA, FQGNSA. There are 16 residues in the CDR3. The CDR3 region has the DNA TGTGCCAGCAGCTTACCGGGAGGGGGCTCCTACAATGAGCAGTTCTTC. This encodes CASSLPGGGSYNEQFF.